This entry describes one TCR beta chain. Participants, about 18 to 95 years old, spanned about 26 US areas. Within 2 weeks before study entry, exposed participants met a COVID-19 case. This entry belongs to a study of blood T cell repertoires in COVID-19. Across the study: In each case, the material was cDNA or gDNA derived from T cells, B-cell-depleted T cells, or PBMCs.

Produced via immunoSEQ multiplex PCR; TCRdb's table is partial and in-frame only. The sample consists of roughly 200,000 clones, about four fifths of them appearing once. The V gene's germline CDR1 is SGHDT and CDR2 YYEEEE. V dropped 3 bases and J dropped 3; count of bases not matched to a gene: 11. The CDR3 totals 17 residues. The receptor comes from a woman between 45 and 65 years old who had been exposed to COVID-19. The V call is TRBV5-6, the J call TRBJ1-1; 10 positions match TRBD1. Sequencing was done on a sample of PBMCs or T cells enriched from blood (not recorded which). For the CDR3, the DNA is TGTGCCAGCAGCTCCATCCGACAGGGGGCGGCGGACACTGAAGCTTTCTTT. Amino acids: CASSSIRQGAADTEAFF.